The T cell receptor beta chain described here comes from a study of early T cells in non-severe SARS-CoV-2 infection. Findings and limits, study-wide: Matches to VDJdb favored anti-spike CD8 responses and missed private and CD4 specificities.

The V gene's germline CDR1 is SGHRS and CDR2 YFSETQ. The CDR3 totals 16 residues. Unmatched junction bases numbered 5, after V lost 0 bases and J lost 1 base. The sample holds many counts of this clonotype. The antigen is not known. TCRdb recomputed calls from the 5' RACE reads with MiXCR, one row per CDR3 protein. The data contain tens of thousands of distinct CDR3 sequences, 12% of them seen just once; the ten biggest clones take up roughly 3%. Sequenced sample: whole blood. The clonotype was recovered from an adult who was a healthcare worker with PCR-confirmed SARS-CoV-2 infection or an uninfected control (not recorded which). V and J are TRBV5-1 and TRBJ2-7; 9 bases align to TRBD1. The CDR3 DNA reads TGCGCCAGCAGCTTGGTTGGGACAGGGTCGTCCTACGAGCAGTACTTC. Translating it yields CASSLVGTGSSYEQYF.